Below are 18 T cell receptor beta chains sequenced from a single sample in a study of cytomegalovirus exposure and HLA in healthy donors. The assay was immunoSEQ multiplex PCR, and TCRdb's table has in-frame clones only and misses some. The sample has approximately 82,000 clones, around 95% seen once. The sample taken for sequencing was PBMCs. The receptor source for this set is a woman aged 18-30 years in good health and CMV-seronegative.

This chain uses TRBV7-2 with TRBJ2-7; TRBD1 aligns across 7 bases. The germline gives CDR1 SGHTA, CDR2 FQGNSA. V lost 1 base, J lost 9 bases, and 6 bases stayed unmatched. The CDR3 loop spans 13 amino acids. This CDR3 reads CASSLEQGNAQYF. CDR3 DNA sequence: TGTGCCAGCAGCTTAGAACAGGGGAACGCGCAGTACTTC.

The chain joins TRBV2 to TRBJ1-2; perhaps TRBD1 as D (5 bases). This CDR3 has 12 amino acids. Germline values: CDR1 SNHLY, CDR2 FYNNEI. V lost 4 bases and J 7 bases, leaving 10 bases between the germline ends. The CDR3: CASSGQGAGYTF. For the CDR3, the DNA is TGTGCCAGCAGTGGGCAGGGTGCTGGCTACACCTTC.

This chain uses TRBV19 with TRBJ2-7, with 8 bases aligning to TRBD1. The J segment lost 4 bases and the V segment lost 5 bases, leaving 4 bases of the junction unmatched. Germline-derived CDR1 and CDR2 are LNHDA and SQIVND (reference sequence). This CDR3 is 13 amino acids long. The DNA of the CDR3 is TGTGCCAGTAGTCACAGGGGGGAATACGAGCAGTACTTC. Translation: CASSHRGEYEQYF.

The chain uses TRBV28 and TRBJ1-2; 7 bases agree with TRBD1. Germline CDR1 MDHEN, CDR2 SYDVKM. The J segment lost 7 bases and the V segment lost 5 bases, leaving 10 bases of the junction unmatched. This CDR3 region has 14 residues. The CDR3 DNA is TGTGCCAGCAGTATACCACAGGGGTCTCGTGGCTACACCTTC. Translated: CASSIPQGSRGYTF.

A single count supports this clone. The chain couples TRBV6-5 to TRBJ1-1, with D unclear. Trimming shortened V by 8 bases and J by 2 bases, and 12 bases separated the two germline ends. This CDR3 has 13 residues. In germline, CDR1 is MNHEY, CDR2 SVGAGI. CDR3 in amino acids: CASRAPLNTEAFF. The DNA of the CDR3 is TGTGCCAGCCGCGCCCCACTAAACACTGAAGCTTTCTTT.

The rearrangement links TRBV27 to TRBJ2-1, with 8 nucleotides matching TRBD2. CDR3 size: 14 residues. Germline CDR1 and CDR2: MNHEY and SMNVEV (reference sequence). The V gene end was trimmed by 4 bases and the J gene end by 7 bases; junction bases not matched to a gene: 6. The CDR3 region has the DNA TGTGCCAGCAGTTCGGGACTAGAGGGGAATGAGCAGTTCTTC. This translates into CASSSGLEGNEQFF.

The V call is TRBV7-6, the J call TRBJ1-2; D not certain. V was pared by 8 bases and J by 6 bases, with 7 bases between. Germline CDR1 SGHVS, CDR2 FNYEAQ. The CDR3 extends over 10 amino acids. This CDR3 is CASGTNGYTF. The CDR3 DNA reads as TGTGCCAGCGGTACAAATGGCTACACCTTC.

The chain carries TRBV5-4 and TRBJ2-1; D possibly corresponds to TRBD2 (6 bases). V was trimmed by 4 bases and J by 1 base, leaving 18 bases between them. Germline loops: CDR1 SGHNT, CDR2 YYREEE (reference sequence). The CDR3 has 17 residues. CDR3 protein: CASSPTLLAQSYNEQFF. As DNA, the CDR3 is TGTGCCAGCAGCCCAACCCTTCTAGCGCAGTCCTACAATGAGCAGTTCTTC.

The chain employs TRBV19 and TRBJ1-6; D is perhaps TRBD1 (5 bases). This CDR3 has 14 residues. Germline assignment: CDR1 LNHDA and CDR2 SQIVND (reference sequence). V lost 6 bases and J 9 bases, leaving 15 bases between the germline ends. CDR3 DNA sequence: TGTGCCAGTAGCATTAGGGACTTAGGTTCACCCCTCCACTTT. Its translation is CASSIRDLGSPLHF.

J is TRBJ2-3 and V is TRBV19; 15 positions match TRBD2. Germline values: CDR1 LNHDA, CDR2 SQIVND (reference sequence). V lost 0 bases to trimming and J lost 5 bases; unmatched junction nucleotides: 6. The CDR3 covers 18 residues. The CDR3 is CASSIDRTSGGALDTQYF. The CDR3 nucleotides read TGTGCCAGTAGTATAGACCGGACTAGCGGGGGGGCCTTAGATACGCAGTATTTT.

This clone was observed a single time. The chain employs TRBV7-6 and TRBJ2-6; 9 bases agree with TRBD1. After removal of 4 bases from V and 0 bases from J, the junction contained 10 bases not matched to a gene. The germline V gene has CDR1 SGHVS and CDR2 FNYEAQ. This CDR3 has 19 residues. The CDR3 region has the DNA TGTGCCAGCAGCTCCGGGGGGTACAGGGGGCCCTCTGGGGCCAACGTCCTGACTTTC. Its translation: CASSSGGYRGPSGANVLTF. Full variable domain (missing parts from reference TRBV7-6 and TRBJ2-6): GAGVSQSPRYKVTKRGQDVALRCDPISGHVSLYWYRQALGQGPEFLTYFNYEAQQDKSGLPNDRFSAERPEGSISTLTIQRTEQRDSAMYRCASSSGGYRGPSGANVLTFGAGSRLTVL.

The chain is built from TRBV9 and TRBJ2-1; TRBD2 matches at 8 bases. Germline lookup yields CDR1 SGDLS and CDR2 YYNGEE. The V segment lost 0 bases and the J segment 13 bases; nucleotides outside the gene matches: 3. The CDR3 consists of 12 residues. This chain's CDR3 is CASSVAGREQFF. DNA for the CDR3: TGTGCCAGCAGCGTAGCCGGGAGGGAACAGTTCTTC.

This clone is a singleton in its sample. The chain couples TRBV4-3 to TRBJ2-3, with 7 nucleotides matching TRBD2. V shed 0 bases, J shed 2 bases, and the junction held 5 bases outside the gene matches. Germline CDR1 and CDR2: LGHNA and YSLEER. The CDR3 runs to 16 residues. The DNA of the CDR3 is TGCGCCAGCAGCCAAGATCCTAGCGGCTCCACAGATACGCAGTATTTT. Translation gives CASSQDPSGSTDTQYF.

The chain combines TRBV30 with TRBJ1-2; 8 bases line up with TRBD1. V lost 4 bases and J lost 4; bases outside the gene matches: 8. This CDR3 is 14 amino acids long. From germline, CDR1 is GTSNPN and CDR2 SVGIG (reference sequence). In DNA form, the CDR3 reads TGTGCCTGGACAGGGGGCAATTCTCGCTATGGCTACACCTTC. It specifies CAWTGGNSRYGYTF.

This chain uses TRBV18 with TRBJ2-5; D is unresolved. The CDR3 consists of 12 residues. The germline V gene encodes CDR1 KGHSH and CDR2 LQKENI. V was pared by 3 bases and J by 7 bases, with 9 bases between. The CDR3 loop is CASSPLIGTQYF. The CDR3 nucleotides are TGTGCCAGCTCACCCCTAATTGGGACCCAGTACTTC.

The chain joins TRBV5-6 to TRBJ1-6, with TRBD1 matching over 8 bases. This CDR3 region has 19 residues. From germline, CDR1 is SGHDT and CDR2 YYEEEE. Trimming at V came to 3 bases and at J to 0 bases, leaving 11 bases not matched to a gene. As DNA, the CDR3 is TGTGCCAGCAGCTCTTACCGGACAGGGACAAGCTCCTATAATTCACCCCTCCACTTT. Its translation: CASSSYRTGTSSYNSPLHF.

The V call is TRBV7-2, the J call TRBJ1-4; 7 nucleotides agree with TRBD1. The CDR3 contains 14 residues. V lost 6 bases and J lost 8; bases outside the gene matches: 9. Germline CDR1 SGHTA, CDR2 FQGNSA. CDR3 sequence reads: CASSLQGIREKLFF. The CDR3 DNA follows: TGTGCCAGCAGTTTACAGGGGATCAGGGAAAAACTGTTTTTT.

The rearrangement uses TRBV12-5 and TRBJ1-2, with D perhaps TRBD1 (6 bases). The CDR3 is 16 residues long. With 0 bases removed from V and 4 bases from J, the gap between germline ends came to 15 bases. The germline CDR1 and CDR2 sequences are LGHNT and FRNRAP. CDR3 sequence (DNA): TGTGCTAGTGGTTTGGTACAGGGAAAGTCTCTCTATGGCTACACCTTC. This codes for CASGLVQGKSLYGYTF.